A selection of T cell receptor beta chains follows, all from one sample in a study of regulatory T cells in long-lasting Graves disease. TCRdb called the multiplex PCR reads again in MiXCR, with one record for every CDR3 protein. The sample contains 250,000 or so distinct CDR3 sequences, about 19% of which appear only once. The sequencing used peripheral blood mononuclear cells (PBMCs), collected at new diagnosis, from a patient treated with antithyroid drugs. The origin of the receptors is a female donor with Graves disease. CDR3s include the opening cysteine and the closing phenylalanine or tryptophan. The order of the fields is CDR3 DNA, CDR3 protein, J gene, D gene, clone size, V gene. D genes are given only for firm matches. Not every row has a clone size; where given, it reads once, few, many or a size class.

TGCGCCAGCAGCAAGGCGGGAGGTTACAATGAGCAGTTCTTC CASSKAGGYNEQFF TRBJ2-1 TRBD2 many TRBV5-1
TGTGCCAGCAGCCCACGCTGGGGAGAGGACAATGAGCAGTTCTTC CASSPRWGEDNEQFF TRBJ2-1 . many TRBV11-2
TGCAGCGTTGATGGTTCCCGACTCGGAGCTTTCTTT CSVDGSRLGAFF TRBJ1-1 . . TRBV29-1
TGCGCCAGCAGCTATGGGACTAACTCCGATGAAGCTTTCTTT CASSYGTNSDEAFF TRBJ1-1 . few TRBV4-1
TGTGCCAGCAGTTCCCTGAACACTGAAGCTCTCTTT CASSSLNTEALF TRBJ1-1 . . TRBV27
TGTGCCAGCAGCTTTGGACTCCAAGAGACCCAGTACTTC CASSFGLQETQYF TRBJ2-5 . many TRBV27
TGTGCCAGCAGAGCTAGCGGGAGGGCCGGTGAGCAGTTCTTC CASRASGRAGEQFF TRBJ2-1 TRBD2 many TRBV7-2
TGTGCCAGCAGCCAATCCGGGACAATCGAGCAGTACTTC CASSQSGTIEQYF TRBJ2-7 . few TRBV28
TGTGCCAGCAGCCCATGGACAGGACGGGAAAAACTGTTTTTT CASSPWTGREKLFF TRBJ1-4 TRBD1 many TRBV5-6
TGTGCCAGCAGTTACTCTCTATCTGGATTGCCAACGCATCCCTATTACAATGAGCAGTTCTTC CASSYSLSGLPTHPYYNEQFF TRBJ2-1 . many TRBV6-2/TRBV6-3
TGCAGTGCTAGAGATACCAGCGACAGTCGGGGCGGGGAGCTGTTTTTT CSARDTSDSRGGELFF TRBJ2-2 . many TRBV20-1
TGTGCCAGCAGTTTGTACGGGACCGTCTCCTACGAGCAGTACTTC CASSLYGTVSYEQYF TRBJ2-7 . . TRBV28
TGTGCCAGCAGCCGGGACTTCGGTGAGCAGTTCTTC CASSRDFGEQFF TRBJ2-1 . many TRBV7-9
TGTGCCAGCAGTTACGGGGAGCGGGAGGGCTCCGGTGAAGCCAAAAACATTCAGTACTTC CASSYGEREGSGEAKNIQYF TRBJ2-4 TRBD2 . TRBV6-5
TGCGCCAGCAGCCAGGGTCGATTTTTGGGATCTGGAAACACCATATATTTT CASSQGRFLGSGNTIYF TRBJ1-3 . . TRBV4-1
TGTGCCAGCAGCACCCTGGGGGCGAACTATGGCTACACCTTC CASSTLGANYGYTF TRBJ1-2 . once TRBV7-9
TGTGCCAGCAGCCCACAGGGGGACGAAAAACTGTTTTTT CASSPQGDEKLFF TRBJ1-4 TRBD1 many TRBV3-1
TGTGCCAGCAGTTACAAGGAGGGCTTCACCTACGAGCAGTACTTC CASSYKEGFTYEQYF TRBJ2-7 . many TRBV6-9
TGTGCCAGCAGTCTGGACAGAAACCATGGCTACACCTTC CASSLDRNHGYTF TRBJ1-2 . many TRBV12-3/TRBV12-4
TGTGCCAGCAGCTTGGACGGACAGGGATATTCACCCCTCCACTTT CASSLDGQGYSPLHF TRBJ1-6 TRBD1 few TRBV7-9